Each of the 23 T cell receptor beta chains below was sequenced from the same sample in a study of long-term antiretroviral therapy in people with HIV. Version v3.0 of the immunoSEQ assay ran at survey level. Generated by immunoSEQ multiplex PCR, the TCRdb table keeps only in-frame clones and is missing some. The table lists tens of thousands of clones, 81% of them singletons. Sequencing used unsorted PBMCs, obtained 0.1 years before starting antiretroviral therapy. These receptors came from a man between 35 and 55 years old with HIV.

The chain uses TRBV27 and TRBJ1-1; no definite D call. The CDR3 consists of 15 residues. Germline lookup yields CDR1 MNHEY and CDR2 SMNVEV (reference sequence). V shed 3 bases and J shed 6 bases, with 17 bases lying between them. DNA of the CDR3: TGTGCCAGCAGTTTTCACTACACAATGGTCCCTGAAGCTTTCTTT. Translating gives CASSFHYTMVPEAFF.

The rearrangement joins TRBV7-9 to TRBJ1-4; tentative D call: TRBD1 (6 bases). The CDR3 is 19 residues long. The germline V and J ends were trimmed by 1 base and 4 bases, with 22 bases remaining between them. Germline loops: CDR1 SEHNR, CDR2 FQNEAQ (reference sequence). CDR3 coding DNA: TGTGCCAGCAGCTTAGGATGGGGACAAAGGGGGACGGATAATGAAAAACTGTTTTTT. This translates into CASSLGWGQRGTDNEKLFF.

V and J are TRBV21-1 and TRBJ2-1; TRBD2, as called in the table, went unchecked against the DNA. TRBV21-1 has pseudogene status. This CDR3 spans 13 amino acids. CDR3: CASSKCTYNEQFF. In DNA, the CDR3 is TGTGCCAGCAGCAAATGTACTTACAATGAGCAGTTCTTC.

The J gene is TRBJ2-3, the V gene TRBV4-1; 7 bases map to TRBD2. V shed 6 bases, J shed 2 bases, and the junction held 14 bases outside the gene matches. CDR3 size: 17 residues. The germline CDR1 and CDR2 sequences are MGHRA and YSYEKL. The CDR3 nucleotides are TGCGCCAGCAGTAGGGTCGCGTCGGGGGGTTCCACAGATACGCAGTATTTT. Translated, it gives CASSRVASGGSTDTQYF.

V is TRBV19 and J is TRBJ2-7; possibly TRBD1 or TRBD2 for D (5 bases each). Germline CDR1 LNHDA, CDR2 SQIVND (reference sequence). CDR3 length equals 14 residues. V shed 6 bases and J shed 4 bases, with 16 bases lying between them. The CDR3 DNA is TGTGCCAGTAGCCTCTTTGGGGGACCTTACGAGCAGTACTTC. Its protein is CASSLFGGPYEQYF.

The rearrangement joins TRBV5-1 to TRBJ2-5; TRBD1 aligns across 7 bases. V dropped 0 bases and J dropped 2; count of bases not matched to a gene: 1. The CDR3 extends over 14 amino acids. The germline gives CDR1 SGHRS, CDR2 YFSETQ. The CDR3 coding sequence is TGCGCCAGCAGCTTGGCGACAGGGCAAGAGACCCAGTACTTC. This sequence encodes CASSLATGQETQYF.

Only a few counts were recorded for this clone. V usage is TRBV7-9 and J usage is TRBJ1-2; 8 bases fit TRBD1. V lost 5 bases and J lost 3; bases outside the gene matches: 2. CDR1 is SEHNR and CDR2 is FQNEAQ in the germline V gene (reference sequence). The CDR3 contains 13 residues. CDR3 sequence: CASSLDRDYGYTF. In DNA, the CDR3 is TGTGCCAGCAGCCTGGACAGGGACTATGGCTACACCTTC.

Only one count was recorded for this clone. V gene TRBV29-1 combines with J gene TRBJ1-4; D not resolved. Germline-derived CDR1 and CDR2 are SQVTM and ANQGSEA. The V end lost 4 bases, the J end lost 7 bases, and 16 bases lay between the germline ends. CDR3 length: 14 residues. The CDR3 reads CSVGGRLKGEKLFF. Written as DNA, the CDR3 is TGCAGCGTTGGAGGCAGACTGAAGGGTGAAAAACTGTTTTTT.

This chain connects TRBV6-1 to TRBJ2-3; D call uncertain. This CDR3 contains 16 residues. V gave up 0 bases and J gave up 2 bases, with 12 bases separating them. CDR1 is MNHNS, CDR2 SASEGT, per germline. The CDR3 DNA reads TGTGCCAGCAGTGAAGCGCCCTGGGTCTTCACAGATACGCAGTATTTT. Its translation is CASSEAPWVFTDTQYF.

The chain joins TRBV19 to TRBJ2-1; TRBD2 aligns across 10 bases. The CDR3 has 15 residues. Losses at the gene ends were 1 base for V and 7 bases for J; bases not matched to a gene: 4. Per germline, CDR1 LNHDA and CDR2 SQIVND (reference sequence). The CDR3 protein is CASSIVAGGLNEQFF. In DNA, the CDR3 is TGTGCCAGTAGTATAGTAGCGGGGGGCTTGAATGAGCAGTTCTTC.

The CDR3 spells CASSQDLQGNEKLFF. For the CDR3, the DNA is TGTGCCAGCAGCCAAGACTTACAGGGAAATGAAAAACTGTTTTTT. The chain links TRBV4-2 to TRBJ1-4; possible D gene TRBD1, 6 bases. Germline V lookup: CDR1 LGHNA, CDR2 YNFKEQ. CDR3 length equals 15 residues. V lost 0 bases, J lost 5 bases, and 10 bases lay in between.

This chain links TRBV19 with TRBJ1-5; perhaps TRBD1 as D (5 bases). CDR1 is LNHDA and CDR2 is SQIVND in the germline V gene (reference sequence). This CDR3 spans 16 amino acids. V was pared by 4 bases and J by 7 bases, with 20 bases between. The CDR3 is CASSRDNRYEGQPQHF. CDR3 bases: TGTGCCAGTAGTAGGGATAACAGGTACGAAGGGCAGCCCCAGCATTTT.

This rearrangement joins TRBV6-5 to TRBJ1-1, with D perhaps TRBD1 (6 bases). This CDR3 is 15 amino acids long. Trimming took 0 bases from V and 5 from J, leaving 13 bases between them. Germline CDR1 is MNHEY and CDR2 is SVGAGI. The CDR3 region is CASSYSGGLGTEAFF. The CDR3 region has the DNA TGTGCCAGCAGTTACTCAGGGGGGCTAGGGACTGAAGCTTTCTTT.

The chain joins TRBV28 to TRBJ2-7; tentatively, D is TRBD2 (6 bases). The CDR3 runs 15 residues. With 5 bases removed from V and 7 bases from J, the gap between germline ends came to 21 bases. From germline, CDR1 is MDHEN and CDR2 SYDVKM. The CDR3 DNA is TGTGCCAGCAGTGCCCCGGGACTTCAACCCCCGGAGCAGTACTTC. It encodes CASSAPGLQPPEQYF.

V is TRBV6-5 and J is TRBJ1-1, with D unclear. Germline CDR1 and CDR2: MNHEY and SVGAGI. Trimming took off 8 bases at V and 3 bases at J, with 7 bases between the two ends. The CDR3 totals 11 residues. This CDR3 reads CASVGYTEAFF. The DNA of the CDR3 is TGTGCCAGCGTGGGTTACACTGAAGCTTTCTTT.

J is TRBJ1-2 and V is TRBV29-1; 9 nucleotides agree with TRBD1. This CDR3 is 12 amino acids long. The V segment lost 5 bases and the J segment 6 bases; nucleotides outside the gene matches: 4. Germline V gene data show CDR1 as SQVTM and CDR2 as ANQGSEA. This CDR3 is CSVRTGGDGYTF. The CDR3 DNA sequence: TGCAGCGTTCGTACAGGGGGCGATGGCTACACCTTC. Filled out from reference TRBV29-1 and TRBJ1-2, the complete variable domain reads SAVISQKPSRDICQRGTSLTIQCQVDSQVTMMFWYRQQPGQSLTLIATANQGSEATYESGFVIDKFPISRPNLTFSTLTVSNMSPEDSSIYLCSVRTGGDGYTFGSGTRLTVV.

The DNA for the CDR3 is TGTGCTAGTGGACAGGGGGCGCAAGATGAGCAGTTCTTC. Protein product: CASGQGAQDEQFF. The chain employs TRBV12-5 and TRBJ2-1; 9 nucleotides align to TRBD1. This CDR3 has 13 residues. With V trimmed by 6 bases and J by 8 bases, 5 bases remained unmatched. Per germline, CDR1 LGHNT and CDR2 FRNRAP.

The chain combines TRBV7-2 with TRBJ2-2; the D is unclear. Germline CDR1 is SGHTA and CDR2 is FQGNSA. V lost 5 bases and J lost 3, with 10 bases in between. This CDR3 has 14 residues. The CDR3 reads CASSPRDYTGELFF. Here the CDR3 DNA reads TGTGCCAGCAGCCCGCGTGATTACACCGGGGAGCTGTTTTTT.

The V call is TRBV4-3, the J call TRBJ2-5; no reliable D call. Germline assignment: CDR1 LGHNA and CDR2 YSLEER. The CDR3 totals 14 residues. Trimming took off 1 base at V and 4 bases at J, with 10 bases between the two ends. The CDR3 region is CASSQGQRVETQYF. In nucleotides, the CDR3 is TGCGCCAGCAGCCAAGGGCAACGGGTAGAGACCCAGTACTTC.

The rearrangement joins TRBV19 to TRBJ2-5; D might be TRBD2 (7 bases). The germline gives CDR1 LNHDA, CDR2 SQIVND (reference sequence). CDR3 length equals 14 residues. V lost 6 bases, J lost 5 bases, and 16 bases lay in between. The CDR3 loop is CASRAGHARETQYF. CDR3 sequence (DNA): TGTGCCAGTAGAGCGGGACACGCGAGGGAGACCCAGTACTTC. Complete variable domain (other parts from reference TRBV19 and TRBJ2-5): DGGITQSPKYLFRKEGQNVTLSCEQNLNHDAMYWYRQDPGQGLRLIYYSQIVNDFQKGDIAEGYSVSREKKESFPLTVTSAQKNPTAFYLCASRAGHARETQYFGPGTRLLVL.

This chain links TRBV19 with TRBJ1-1; perhaps TRBD1 as D (6 bases). This CDR3 has 14 residues. The germline V gene encodes CDR1 LNHDA and CDR2 SQIVND (reference sequence). The ends were cut back, 6 bases at V and 1 base at J, with 12 bases in the middle. CDR3 DNA: TGTGCCAGTAGCCGACGACAGGAGAACACTGAAGCTTTCTTT. Amino acids: CASSRRQENTEAFF.

The chain combines TRBV11-2 with TRBJ2-6; D remains unclear. CDR1 and CDR2 from the germline V gene are SGHAT and FQNNGV. The CDR3 is 15 amino acids. Trimming removed 5 bases from V and 0 bases from J, with 8 bases in between. The CDR3 here is CASSRTGSGANVLTF. The CDR3 DNA sequence: TGTGCCAGCAGCCGGACCGGCTCTGGGGCCAACGTCCTGACTTTC. The variable domain in full, completed from reference TRBV11-2 and TRBJ2-6, reads EAGVAQSPRYKIIEKRQSVAFWCNPISGHATLYWYQQILGQGPKLLIQFQNNGVVDDSQLPKDRFSAERLKGVDSTLKIQPAKLEDSAVYLCASSRTGSGANVLTFGAGSRLTVL.

The chain employs TRBV4-3 and TRBJ2-2; either TRBD1 or TRBD2 may supply D (6 bases each). The germline V gene has CDR1 LGHNA and CDR2 YSLEER. V was pared by 0 bases and J by 5 bases, with 13 bases between. The CDR3 runs to 16 residues. CDR3 amino acids: CASSQDTGAGTGELFF. The CDR3 DNA sequence: TGCGCCAGCAGCCAAGATACGGGGGCGGGAACCGGGGAGCTGTTTTTT.